The T cell receptor beta chain under discussion was sequenced for a study of shared clonotypes between healthy human individuals. The sequencing of unsorted PBMC DNA took place on ten immunoSEQ deep assay plates. Assay used: immunoSEQ multiplex PCR; TCRdb lists only in-frame clones, some missing. The repertoire has more than 450,000 clones, 60% to 85% of them found once; the top ten carry around 13%. The CDR3 has 13 residues. V was pared by 6 bases and J by 0 bases, with 8 bases between. Germline V gene lookup returns CDR1 LNHDA and CDR2 SQIVND (reference sequence). The TCR originated in a woman between 35 and 50 years old in good health. Some clones in this sample may be carry-over from other donors' samples. The chain is built from TRBV19 and TRBJ2-5, with a possible D match to TRBD2 (6 bases). Input material: PBMCs. CDR3 sequence reads: CASRRLDQETQYF. In nucleotides, the CDR3 is TGTGCCAGTAGGCGACTAGACCAAGAGACCCAGTACTTC.